The present TCR beta chain was sequenced within a study of beta chain features in type 1 diabetes. The entirety of the isolated RNA underwent reverse transcription, so expressed TCRB transcripts were sequenced. Generated by immunoSEQ multiplex PCR, the TCRdb table keeps only in-frame clones and is missing some. The sample has under 300,000 clones, around 7.3% seen once. The CDR3 consists of 16 residues. CDR1 is GTSNPN, CDR2 SVGIG, per germline (reference sequence). The V and J ends lost 2 bases and 0 bases respectively, with 16 bases between them. The chain uses TRBV30 and TRBJ1-1; D gene ambiguous. The sequenced material came from central memory CD4+ T cells from blood. The TCR was taken from a woman between 18 and 29 years old in good health. CDR3 region: CAWSFVGFLMNTEAFF. The CDR3 nucleotides are TGTGCCTGGAGTTTTGTTGGGTTCCTTATGAACACTGAAGCTTTCTTT.